This T cell receptor beta chain comes out of a study of a mutant IDH1 vaccine in newly diagnosed glioma. Study background: The sex distribution of treated patients was about 60% male and roughly 38% female, with a mean age of around 40 years. Those enrolled had earlier been treated with radiotherapy, temozolomide, or both, mostly both. Overall study findings and caveats: Among patients, nearly 95% showed immune responses induced by the vaccine.

Time point here: week 47, end of study. Doses comprised 300 ug of mutant IDH1 20-mer peptide each, plus topical imiquimod. Weeks 1, 3, 5, 7, 11, 15, 19 and 23 were when patients received their eight vaccinations. V lost 2 bases to trimming and J lost 6 bases, with 10 bases between them. The CDR3 totals 13 residues. Per the germline V gene, CDR1 is ENHRY and CDR2 is SYGVKD. The table came from immunoSEQ multiplex PCR; TCRdb's copy has only in-frame clones and leaves some out. The sample includes approximately 25,000 clones, 84% of them seen just once. Turning to this clone: Its antigen is unknown.

The rearrangement links TRBV10-3 to TRBJ1-2; D remains unclear. The specimen comprised PBMCs, sampled from a glioma patient whose treatment included an IDH1 peptide vaccine. The source is a man between 35 and 55 years old with glioma. The CDR3 is CAISEDGTDGYTF. CDR3 in DNA: TGTGCCATCAGTGAGGATGGAACTGATGGCTACACCTTC.